The next 20 T cell receptor beta chains were all read from a single sample in a study of graft-versus-host responses after intestinal transplantation. The authors processed graft tissue to release intraepithelial and lamina propria lymphocytes. Sequenced by immunoSEQ multiplex PCR; TCRdb stores in-frame clones only, minus some. The sample lists approximately 12,000 clones; around three quarters were seen once. This specimen was ileum tissue, taken 23 days after intestinal transplant. All receptors derive from a human patient who received an intestinal transplant, so some T cells may come from the graft donor.

The chain is built from TRBV27 and TRBJ2-3; D is undetermined. The CDR3 is 15 amino acids. Germline V gives CDR1 MNHEY, CDR2 SMNVEV (reference sequence). The ends were cut back, 6 bases at V and 2 bases at J, with 15 bases in the middle. CDR3 DNA: TGTGCCAGCAGCTCACCAGCATCTACCACAGATACGCAGTATTTT. Translated: CASSSPASTTDTQYF.

This chain connects TRBV27 to TRBJ2-1, with a possible D match to TRBD2 (6 bases). From germline, CDR1 is MNHEY and CDR2 SMNVEV (reference sequence). The CDR3 is made up of 15 amino acids. Trimming shortened V by 10 bases and J by 7 bases, and 23 bases separated the two germline ends. The CDR3 DNA is TGTGCCACCAAAACCGTGGGGGGACTTCCGAATGAGCAGTTCTTC. Residues: CATKTVGGLPNEQFF.

The V gene is TRBV7-3, the J gene TRBJ2-5; no firm D call. Germline V CDR1 and CDR2: SGHTA, FQGTGA. Trimming removed 6 bases from V and 0 bases from J, with 8 bases in between. The CDR3 runs to 13 residues. The CDR3 spells CASRLSNQETQYF. CDR3 in DNA: TGTGCCAGCAGACTGTCAAACCAAGAGACCCAGTACTTC. Together with reference TRBV7-3 and TRBJ2-5, the CDR3 gives the full variable domain: GAGVSQTPSNKVTEKGKYVELRCDPISGHTALYWYRQSLGQGPEFLIYFQGTGAADDSGLPNDRFFAVRPEGSVSTLKIQRTERGDSAVYLCASRLSNQETQYFGPGTRLLVL.

The V and J genes are TRBV11-1 and TRBJ2-5; possible D gene TRBD1, 5 bases. Germline loops: CDR1 SGHAT, CDR2 FQDESV (reference sequence). V was clipped by 4 bases and J by 4 bases, with 22 bases between them. There are 17 residues in the CDR3. Here the CDR3 reads CASSSFGLVVRGETQYF. The CDR3 DNA reads TGTGCCAGCAGCTCCTTCGGTCTTGTGGTTAGGGGAGAGACCCAGTACTTC.

This clone was seen a handful of times. This sequence joins TRBV7-6 and TRBJ2-7; D is undetermined. The V gene lost 5 bases and the J gene lost 6 bases, with 17 bases spanning the gap. The germline V gene has CDR1 SGHVS and CDR2 FNYEAQ. The CDR3 consists of 14 residues. The CDR3: CASSPSGSPLEQYF. The DNA of the CDR3 is TGTGCCAGCAGCCCCTCTGGTAGTCCTCTCGAGCAGTACTTC.

The count of this clone is one. This chain links TRBV14 with TRBJ2-7, with 12 bases matching TRBD2. With 4 bases clipped from V and 9 bases from J, the junction kept 4 bases outside the gene matches. Germline V lookup: CDR1 SGHDN, CDR2 FVKESK. The CDR3 extends over 13 amino acids. CDR3 sequence (DNA): TGTGCCAGCAGCCGGACTAGCGGGAAAGGGCAGTACTTC. Translation gives CASSRTSGKGQYF. The entire variable domain, with the rest obtained from reference TRBV14 and TRBJ2-7, is as follows: EAGVTQFPSHSVIEKGQTVTLRCDPISGHDNLYWYRRVMGKEIKFLLHFVKESKQDESGMPNNRFLAERTGGTYSTLKVQPAELEDSGVYFCASSRTSGKGQYFGPGTRLTVT.

This chain links TRBV28 with TRBJ2-5; no firm D call. Trimming cost V 4 bases and J 4 bases, with 16 bases left between them. CDR1 is MDHEN, CDR2 SYDVKM, per germline. This CDR3 comprises 15 residues. CDR3 amino acids: CASSSAEWGLETQYF. The CDR3 DNA follows: TGTGCCAGCAGTTCGGCGGAGTGGGGTTTAGAGACCCAGTACTTC.

The V and J genes are TRBV7-2 and TRBJ2-5; 8 bases line up with TRBD1. CDR1 is SGHTA, CDR2 FQGNSA, per germline. V was pared by 3 bases and J by 4 bases, with 7 bases of the junction left unmatched. The CDR3 is made up of 15 amino acids. In DNA, the CDR3 is TGTGCCAGCAGCTTTGACCCAGGGGGCGGAGAGACCCAGTACTTC. Its translation: CASSFDPGGGETQYF.

To note about this clone: A far larger clone is one nucleotide away, so this likely arose from a read error. The genes are TRBV7-8 and TRBJ2-7; no clear D gene. Deletions cut 3 bases from V and 2 bases from J, with 8 bases between. The CDR3 totals 13 residues. In germline, CDR1 is SGHVS, CDR2 FQNEAQ. The CDR3 nucleotides are TGTGCCAGCAGCTTCTACTCAGCCTACGAGCAGTACTTC. Translated, it gives CASSFYSAYEQYF.

The count of this clone is one. The rearrangement joins TRBV7-6 to TRBJ1-1; TRBD1 might be the D (5 bases). Trimming pared 1 base from V and 7 bases from J, leaving 13 bases between. The germline V gene encodes CDR1 SGHVS and CDR2 FNYEAQ. This CDR3 spans 14 amino acids. The CDR3 sequence: CASSLGGLGYEAFF. CDR3 nucleotides: TGTGCCAGCAGCTTAGGGGGGTTGGGGTATGAAGCTTTCTTT.

The rearrangement joins TRBV28 to TRBJ1-1; TRBD1 is a possible D gene (6 bases). V was clipped by 6 bases and J by 1 base, with 30 bases between them. The CDR3 is made up of 20 amino acids. Germline V gene data show CDR1 as MDHEN and CDR2 as SYDVKM. CDR3 nucleotide sequence: TGTGCCAGCAGATTGAACAGGGTGAGGGGGTCATGGTGGCGGAACACTGAAGCTTTCTTT. Its protein product is CASRLNRVRGSWWRNTEAFF.

The chain links TRBV10-3 to TRBJ2-7, with D unclear. V lost 6 bases, J lost 0 bases, and 6 bases lay in between. The CDR3 spans 12 residues. Germline V gene sequence: CDR1 ENHRY, CDR2 SYGVKD. CDR3 sequence (DNA): TGTGCCATCAGCCCCAGCTCCTACGAGCAGTACTTC. This translates into CAISPSSYEQYF.

This chain uses TRBV19 with TRBJ1-1; the D is unclear. V dropped 4 bases and J dropped 6 bases, with 12 bases sitting between them. The germline gives CDR1 LNHDA, CDR2 SQIVND (reference sequence). The length of the CDR3 is 13 residues. CDR3 in DNA: TGTGCCAGTAGTAACGGTTGGGGAGCTGAAGCTTTCTTT. Residues: CASSNGWGAEAFF.

The chain links TRBV2 to TRBJ2-5; no reliable D call. The CDR3 has 16 residues. Germline CDR1 is SNHLY and CDR2 is FYNNEI. The ends were cut back, 6 bases at V and 5 bases at J, with 22 bases in the middle. The chain's CDR3 is CASRPSYEAVRETQYF. The CDR3 DNA reads as TGTGCCAGCAGACCCTCCTACGAGGCCGTTCGGGAGACCCAGTACTTC.

The chain is built from TRBV5-5 and TRBJ2-7; 12 bases fit TRBD1. The CDR3 covers 14 residues. Per the germline V gene, CDR1 is SGHKS and CDR2 is YYEKEE (reference sequence). V shed 7 bases, J shed 7 bases, and the junction held 9 bases outside the gene matches. The CDR3 sequence: CASERGQGASEQYF. DNA of the CDR3: TGTGCCAGCGAGAGGGGACAGGGGGCTTCGGAGCAGTACTTC.

The J gene is TRBJ2-7, the V gene TRBV29-1; no definite D call. Germline lookup yields CDR1 SQVTM and CDR2 ANQGSEA. Trimming removed 7 bases at V and 0 bases at J, with 16 bases between. The CDR3 length is 14 residues. The CDR3 sequence is CSAIDLTSSYEQYF. The CDR3 DNA reads as TGCAGCGCTATAGATCTCACAAGCTCCTACGAGCAGTACTTC.

A few counts support this clone. V gene TRBV27 combines with J gene TRBJ2-5; 7 positions match TRBD1. The CDR3 covers 15 residues. Germline values: CDR1 MNHEY, CDR2 SMNVEV (reference sequence). The ends lost 3 bases at V and 1 base at J; junction bases unmatched: 5. This chain's CDR3 is CASSFTGTAQETQYF. The CDR3 DNA reads TGTGCCAGCAGTTTTACAGGGACAGCCCAAGAGACCCAGTACTTC.

The chain joins TRBV5-1 to TRBJ2-7, with 7 nucleotides matching TRBD1. The germline V gene has CDR1 SGHRS and CDR2 YFSETQ. The CDR3 is 13 residues long. Trimming cost V 0 bases and J 5 bases; bases outside gene matches: 2. This CDR3 reads CASSLARGNEQYF. DNA for the CDR3: TGCGCCAGCAGCTTGGCCAGGGGGAACGAGCAGTACTTC. The entire variable domain, with the rest obtained from reference TRBV5-1 and TRBJ2-7, is as follows: KAGVTQTPRYLIKTRGQQVTLSCSPISGHRSVSWYQQTPGQGLQFLFEYFSETQRNKGNFPGRFSGRQFSNSRSEMNVSTLELGDSALYLCASSLARGNEQYFGPGTRLTVT.

V gene TRBV29-1 combines with J gene TRBJ2-7, with D perhaps given as TRBD1 or TRBD2 (6 bases each). Trimming took 0 bases from V and 2 from J, leaving 11 bases between them. The CDR3 sequence is 14 residues long. Per the germline V gene, CDR1 is SQVTM and CDR2 is ANQGSEA. The CDR3 DNA is TGCAGCGTTGAAGAGGGGGGACAAGCCTACGAGCAGTACTTC. This translates into CSVEEGGQAYEQYF.

The genes are TRBV27 and TRBJ2-1; D remains ambiguous. The CDR3 length is 12 residues. The V end lost 4 bases, the J end lost 4 bases, and 5 bases lay between the germline ends. Germline values: CDR1 MNHEY, CDR2 SMNVEV (reference sequence). CDR3 sequence: CASSSGYNEQFF. The CDR3 bases are TGTGCCAGCAGTTCGGGTTACAATGAGCAGTTCTTC.